This TCR beta chain was sequenced in a study of cytomegalovirus exposure and HLA in healthy donors. PCR employed 60 Vbeta and 13 Jbeta primers. Produced via immunoSEQ multiplex PCR; TCRdb's table is partial and in-frame only. Of roughly 130,000 clones in the sample, about 80% are singletons; the top ten hold about 1.8%. This clone was counted a single time. Its antigen is unknown. General study points: Donors were assumed by presence/absence analyses to have roughly uniform sequencing depth. Investigators reported around 150 TCR beta chains as tied to cytomegalovirus. Evidence from a later analysis indicated that most CMV-associated TCR beta chains looked HLA-restricted. More clonal expansion characterized HLA-associated TCR beta chains than equally common others in a later analysis.

CDR3 size: 11 residues. Per the germline V gene, CDR1 is MDHEN and CDR2 is SYDVKM. Trimming stripped 6 bases from V and 15 bases from J, with 15 bases between. The receptor was isolated from a woman aged 50 to 60 in good health and CMV-seronegative. Source material: PBMCs. The chain couples TRBV28 to TRBJ2-1; D is possibly TRBD2 (5 bases). CDR3 region: CASRSASEAFF. The CDR3 DNA sequence: TGTGCCAGCAGGTCGGCATCGGAGGCGTTCTTC.